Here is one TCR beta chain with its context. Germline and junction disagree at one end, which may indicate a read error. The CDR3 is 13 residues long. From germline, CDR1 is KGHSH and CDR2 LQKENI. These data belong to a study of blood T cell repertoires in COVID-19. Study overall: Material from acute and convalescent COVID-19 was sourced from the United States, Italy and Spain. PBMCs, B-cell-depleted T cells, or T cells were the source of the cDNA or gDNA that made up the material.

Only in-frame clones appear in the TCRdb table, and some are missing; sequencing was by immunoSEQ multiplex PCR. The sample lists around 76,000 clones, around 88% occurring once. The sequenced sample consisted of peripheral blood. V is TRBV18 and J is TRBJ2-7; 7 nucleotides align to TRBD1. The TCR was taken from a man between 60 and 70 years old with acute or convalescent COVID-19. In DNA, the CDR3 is TGTGCCAGCTCACCAGGATTGGACAGGAACAGCGACTTC. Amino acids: CASSPGLDRNSDF.